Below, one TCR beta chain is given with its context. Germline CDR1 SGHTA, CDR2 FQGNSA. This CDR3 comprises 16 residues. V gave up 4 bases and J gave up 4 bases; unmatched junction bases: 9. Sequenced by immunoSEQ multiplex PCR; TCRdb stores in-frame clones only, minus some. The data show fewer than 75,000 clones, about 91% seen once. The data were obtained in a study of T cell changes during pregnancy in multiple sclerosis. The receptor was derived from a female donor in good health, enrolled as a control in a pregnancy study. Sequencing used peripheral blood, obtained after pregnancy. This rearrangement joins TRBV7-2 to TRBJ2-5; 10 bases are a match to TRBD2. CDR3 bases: TGTGCCAGCAGCTCAGAACCTAGCGGGAGTGGAGAGACCCAGTACTTC. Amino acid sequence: CASSSEPSGSGETQYF.